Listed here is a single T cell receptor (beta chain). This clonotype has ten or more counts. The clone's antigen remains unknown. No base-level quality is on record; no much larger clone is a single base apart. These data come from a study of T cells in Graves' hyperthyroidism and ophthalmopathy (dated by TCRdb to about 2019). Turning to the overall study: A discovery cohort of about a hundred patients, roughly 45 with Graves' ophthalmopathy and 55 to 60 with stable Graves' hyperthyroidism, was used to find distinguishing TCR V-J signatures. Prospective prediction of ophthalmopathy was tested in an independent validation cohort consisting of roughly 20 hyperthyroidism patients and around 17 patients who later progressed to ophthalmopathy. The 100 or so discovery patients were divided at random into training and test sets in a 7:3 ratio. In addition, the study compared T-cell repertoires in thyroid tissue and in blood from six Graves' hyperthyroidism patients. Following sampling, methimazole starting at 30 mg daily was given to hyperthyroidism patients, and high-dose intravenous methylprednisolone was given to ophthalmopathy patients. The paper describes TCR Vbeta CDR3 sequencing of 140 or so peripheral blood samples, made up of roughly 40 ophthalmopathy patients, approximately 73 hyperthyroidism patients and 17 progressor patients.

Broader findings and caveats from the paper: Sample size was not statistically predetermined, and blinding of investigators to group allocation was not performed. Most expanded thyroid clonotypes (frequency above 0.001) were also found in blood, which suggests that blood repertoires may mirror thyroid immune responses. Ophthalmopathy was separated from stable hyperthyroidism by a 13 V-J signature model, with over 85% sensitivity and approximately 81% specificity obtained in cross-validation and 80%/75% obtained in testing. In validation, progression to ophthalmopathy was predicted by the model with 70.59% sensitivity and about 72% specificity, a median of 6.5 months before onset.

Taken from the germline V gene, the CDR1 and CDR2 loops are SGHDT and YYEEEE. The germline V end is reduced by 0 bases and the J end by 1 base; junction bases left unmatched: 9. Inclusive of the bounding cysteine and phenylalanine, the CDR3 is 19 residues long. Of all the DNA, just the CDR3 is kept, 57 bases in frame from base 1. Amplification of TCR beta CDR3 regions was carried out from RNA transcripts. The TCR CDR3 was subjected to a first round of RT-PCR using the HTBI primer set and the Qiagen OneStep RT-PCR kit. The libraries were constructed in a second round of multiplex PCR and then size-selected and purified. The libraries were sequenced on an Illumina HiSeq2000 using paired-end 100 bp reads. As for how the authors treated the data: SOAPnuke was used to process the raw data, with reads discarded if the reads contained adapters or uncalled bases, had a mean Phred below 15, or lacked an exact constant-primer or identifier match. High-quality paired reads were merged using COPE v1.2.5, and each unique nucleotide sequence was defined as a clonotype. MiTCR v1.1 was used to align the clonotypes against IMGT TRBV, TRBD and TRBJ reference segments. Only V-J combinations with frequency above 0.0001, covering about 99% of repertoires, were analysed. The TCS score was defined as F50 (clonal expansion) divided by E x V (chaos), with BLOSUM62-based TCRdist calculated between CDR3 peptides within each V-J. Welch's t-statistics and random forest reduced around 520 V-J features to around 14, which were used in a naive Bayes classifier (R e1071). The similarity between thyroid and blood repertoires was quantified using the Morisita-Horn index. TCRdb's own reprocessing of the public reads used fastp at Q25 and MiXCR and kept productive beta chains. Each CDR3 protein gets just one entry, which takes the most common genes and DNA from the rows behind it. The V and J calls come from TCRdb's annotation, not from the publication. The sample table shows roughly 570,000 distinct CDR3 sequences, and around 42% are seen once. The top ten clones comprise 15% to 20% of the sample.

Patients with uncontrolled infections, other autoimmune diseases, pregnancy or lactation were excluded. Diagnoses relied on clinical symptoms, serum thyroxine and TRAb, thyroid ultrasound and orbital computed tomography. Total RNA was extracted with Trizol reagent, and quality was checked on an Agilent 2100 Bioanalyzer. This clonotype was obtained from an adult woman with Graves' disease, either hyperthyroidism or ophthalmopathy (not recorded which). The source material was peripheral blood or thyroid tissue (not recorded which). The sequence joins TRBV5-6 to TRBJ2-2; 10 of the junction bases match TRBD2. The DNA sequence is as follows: TGTGCCAGCAGCTTGGGACTAGCGGGCAACTCTTTGAACACCGGGGAGCTGTTTTTT. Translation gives CASSLGLAGNSLNTGELFF.